This TCR beta chain was profiled in a study of cytomegalovirus exposure and HLA in healthy donors. The study's findings and limits: Published work reported that the classifier diagnosed cytomegalovirus status with high specificity and sensitivity. Most TCR sequences showed up rarely, but some public TCRs showed up in many donors. Overall, around 160 TCR beta chains were annotated as cytomegalovirus-associated.

TCRdb keeps only in-frame clones here, not all; method: immunoSEQ multiplex PCR. The table has fewer than 200,000 clones, about nine tenths seen once; the top ten hold 5.7%. This clone came up once. Its antigen is currently unknown. The specimen sequenced was PBMCs. The receptor was derived from a woman aged 30 to 39 in good health and CMV-seronegative.

DNA for the CDR3: TGTGCCAGCAGCCAAGGAATTATAACAGGGAACACCATATATTTT. Amino acid sequence: CASSQGIITGNTIYF. The J gene is TRBJ1-3, the V gene TRBV4-2; perhaps TRBD1 as D (6 bases). The ends were cut back, 1 base at V and 7 bases at J, with 14 bases in the middle. The CDR3 runs 15 residues. Germline-derived CDR1 and CDR2 are LGHNA and YNFKEQ.